These 19 T cell receptor beta chains were sequenced from one sample in a study of T cells after yellow fever vaccination. In TCRdb, the 5' RACE reads were re-called with MiXCR into one record per CDR3 protein. The table shows 450,000 to 600,000 distinct CDR3 sequences, with approximately 13% occurring only once. Here the sequenced sample was PBMCs, taken on the day of the yellow fever booster vaccination. The origin of the receptors is a man aged 30 to 39 who received the YFV17D yellow fever vaccine.

This clonotype was picked up many times. The rearrangement links TRBV4-3 to TRBJ2-6; either TRBD1 or TRBD2 may supply D (5 bases each). CDR1 is LGHNA and CDR2 is YSLEER in the germline V gene. Trimming removed 0 bases at V and 0 bases at J, with 12 bases between. The CDR3 sequence is 18 residues long. CDR3 nucleotides: TGCGCCAGCAGCCAAGACGGGAACAGGATCTCTGGGGCCAACGTCCTGACTTTC. This gives the protein CASSQDGNRISGANVLTF.

This clonotype was seen only a few times. This sequence joins TRBV6-1 and TRBJ2-7, with D possibly TRBD1 on 6 matching bases. The CDR3 sequence is 14 residues long. V was shortened by 9 bases and J by 2 bases, with 17 bases between the two germline ends. The V gene's germline CDR1 is MNHNS and CDR2 SASEGT. CDR3 amino acids: CASLIEDSPYEQYF. The CDR3 DNA is TGTGCCAGTTTGATCGAGGACAGTCCCTACGAGCAGTACTTC.

As concerns this clonotype: The germline gene is not matched at one end of the junction; a read error may be the cause. This chain connects TRBV5-6 to TRBJ2-5; 7 bases are shared with TRBD1. The CDR3 has 15 residues. CDR1 and CDR2 from the germline V gene are SGHDT and YYEEEE. The CDR3 spells CASRPQGLLLEAQYF. CDR3 nucleotide sequence: TGTGCCAGCAGACCACAGGGGCTTCTGCTAGAGGCCCAGTACTTC.

This clonotype was picked up a small number of times. The rearrangement links TRBV6-1 to TRBJ1-1; D is perhaps TRBD1 (6 bases). From germline, CDR1 is MNHNS and CDR2 SASEGT. The V end lost 6 bases, the J end lost 4 bases, and 12 bases lay between the germline ends. The CDR3 loop spans 13 amino acids. The CDR3 here is CASSRGGSTEAFF. The CDR3 nucleotides are TGTGCCAGCAGCCGAGGGGGTTCCACTGAAGCTTTCTTT.

This clonotype was seen a few times. The gene calls are TRBV20-1 and TRBJ2-7; D remains ambiguous. Germline CDR1 reads DFQATT; CDR2 reads SNEGSKA (reference sequence). This CDR3 region has 11 residues. Trimming pared 3 bases from V and 2 bases from J, leaving 5 bases between. CDR3 sequence reads: CSARDPYEQYF. Here the CDR3 DNA reads TGCAGTGCTAGGGACCCCTACGAGCAGTACTTC.

CDR3 nucleotides: TGTGCCAGTAGTGTCGCTACCCTCGGGCCCTACGAGCAGTACTTC. Translation gives CASSVATLGPYEQYF. The chain links TRBV19 to TRBJ2-7; no definite D call. This CDR3 is built from 15 residues. V gave up 5 bases and J gave up 2 bases, with 16 bases separating them. Germline V CDR1 and CDR2: LNHDA, SQIVND (reference sequence).

This clonotype was counted only a few times. The chain has TRBV4-2 and TRBJ2-7, with a tentative D call TRBD2 (5 bases). This CDR3 has 15 amino acids. Germline loops: CDR1 LGHNA, CDR2 YNFKEQ. V was trimmed by 0 bases and J by 2 bases, leaving 11 bases between them. The CDR3 here is CASSQEAGSAYEQYF. In nucleotides, the CDR3 is TGTGCCAGCAGCCAAGAGGCGGGTTCAGCCTACGAGCAGTACTTC.

CDR3 sequence reads: CSVESAGAYEQYF. CDR3 DNA sequence: TGCAGCGTTGAATCTGCAGGGGCCTACGAGCAGTACTTC. The chain is built from TRBV29-1 and TRBJ2-7, with D tentatively TRBD1 (6 bases). Germline V lookup: CDR1 SQVTM, CDR2 ANQGSEA. Between the trimmed V and J ends, which lost 2 bases and 2 bases, there was a span of 10 bases. This CDR3 spans 13 amino acids.

This clonotype was seen a few times. The chain employs TRBV6-1 and TRBJ1-6, with D possibly being TRBD1 (5 bases). The germline V gene has CDR1 MNHNS and CDR2 SASEGT. The germline V and J ends were trimmed by 2 bases and 10 bases, with 9 bases remaining between them. The CDR3 is 13 amino acids. The CDR3 DNA reads TGTGCCAGCAGTGAACGAGGGGAGTCACCCCTCCACTTT. This sequence encodes CASSERGESPLHF.

This clonotype was found a few times. The chain is built from TRBV5-4 and TRBJ2-4; D possibly corresponds to TRBD1 (6 bases). The CDR3 contains 15 residues. The germline gives CDR1 SGHNT, CDR2 YYREEE (reference sequence). Trimming removed 4 bases at V and 4 bases at J, with 15 bases between. This chain's CDR3 is CASSTASGAKNIQYF. In nucleotides, the CDR3 is TGTGCCAGCAGCACAGCGTCAGGGGCAAAAAACATTCAGTACTTC.

V gene TRBV6-1 combines with J gene TRBJ2-3, with 13 bases lining up with TRBD2. Trimming at V came to 6 bases and at J to 3 bases, leaving 6 bases not matched to a gene. The CDR3 runs to 16 residues. Looked up from germline, CDR1 is MNHNS and CDR2 is SASEGT. The CDR3 region is CASSRPGLAGTDTQYF. The CDR3 DNA reads TGTGCCAGCAGCCGCCCGGGACTAGCGGGGACAGATACGCAGTATTTT.

This clonotype appeared many times. The rearrangement uses TRBV6-5 and TRBJ2-7, with 11 bases that match TRBD1. Germline CDR1 reads MNHEY; CDR2 reads SVGAGI. V shed 2 bases and J 2 bases; nucleotides not matched to a gene: 2. The CDR3 totals 15 residues. The DNA for the CDR3 is TGTGCCAGCAGTTACCGGGACAGGGGGACCTACGAGCAGTACTTC. Translated: CASSYRDRGTYEQYF.

The genes are TRBV18 and TRBJ1-5, with D possibly TRBD1 on 5 matching bases. V lost 4 bases and J lost 3, with 10 bases in between. CDR1 and CDR2 from the germline V gene are KGHSH and LQKENI. The CDR3 runs to 14 residues. CDR3 in amino acids: CASSLQGANQPQHF. CDR3 nucleotides: TGTGCCAGCTCACTCCAGGGTGCCAATCAGCCCCAGCATTTT. The full variable domain, its missing parts supplied by reference TRBV18 and TRBJ1-5, is NAGVMQNPRHLVRRRGQEARLRCSPMKGHSHVYWYRQLPEEGLKFMVYLQKENIIDESGMPKERFSAEFPKEGPSILRIQQVVRGDSAAYFCASSLQGANQPQHFGDGTRLSIL.

The chain joins TRBV18 to TRBJ2-7; perhaps TRBD2 as D (6 bases). Trimming stripped 3 bases from V and 6 bases from J, with 15 bases between. The CDR3 loop spans 14 amino acids. CDR1 is KGHSH, CDR2 LQKENI, per germline. CDR3 in amino acids: CASSPLAELTEQYF. The CDR3 nucleotides read TGTGCCAGCTCACCCTTAGCGGAGTTGACCGAGCAGTACTTC.

This clonotype was observed a handful of times. The chain has TRBV20-1 and TRBJ1-1, with D possibly TRBD1 on 5 matching bases. Trimming removed 3 bases at V and 0 bases at J, with 14 bases between. CDR3 length: 15 amino acids. Per germline, CDR1 DFQATT and CDR2 SNEGSKA (reference sequence). CDR3 sequence: CSASGGFGMNTEAFF. The DNA for the CDR3 is TGCAGTGCTAGCGGGGGGTTTGGTATGAACACTGAAGCTTTCTTT.

This clonotype appeared a few times. J is TRBJ2-5 and V is TRBV27; tentatively, D is TRBD1 (8 bases). Germline CDR1 and CDR2: MNHEY and SMNVEV (reference sequence). CDR3 length equals 16 residues. Trimming pared 5 bases from V and 3 bases from J, leaving 19 bases between. CDR3 in amino acids: CASSPRTGRGEETQYF. In nucleotides, the CDR3 is TGTGCCAGCAGTCCTCGGACAGGGAGGGGGGAAGAGACCCAGTACTTC.

The chain employs TRBV2 and TRBJ2-3; 8 nucleotides agree with TRBD2. There are 15 residues in the CDR3. Germline CDR1 reads SNHLY; CDR2 reads FYNNEI. J lost 3 bases, V lost 8 bases, and 10 bases had no gene match. The CDR3 nucleotides are TGTGCCAGCCAGAAACTAGCGGCTTTAACAGATACGCAGTATTTT. Translated: CASQKLAALTDTQYF.

The rearrangement uses TRBV20-1 and TRBJ2-1; a possible D gene is TRBD2 (6 bases). The length of the CDR3 is 15 residues. Germline V gene sequence: CDR1 DFQATT, CDR2 SNEGSKA (reference sequence). V shed 5 bases and J shed 5 bases, with 19 bases lying between them. The CDR3 is CSAFRAGTSHNEQFF. CDR3 bases: TGCAGTGCTTTCCGGGCCGGGACTTCGCACAATGAGCAGTTCTTC.

The rearrangement uses TRBV21-1 and TRBJ2-1; whether TRBD2, the table's D call, matches the DNA was not checked. TRBV21-1 is classified as a pseudogene. The CDR3 sequence is 15 residues long. The CDR3 spells CASSKGAPLYNEQFF. CDR3 nucleotides: TGTGCCAGCAGCAAAGGGGCCCCGCTCTATAATGAGCAGTTCTTC.